This T cell receptor beta chain was found in a study of cytomegalovirus exposure and HLA in healthy donors. Whole-study context: Roughly 80 million unique TCRs from HLA-typed donors made up an early data release. Study results and limitations: Productive rates of about 87% or about 30% were seen for most TCR beta V segments in an earlier analysis. An analysis that was carried out later associated some 17,000 TCR beta sequences with HLA alleles at 0.05 false discovery rate.

The PCR used 60 Vbeta and 13 Jbeta primers. Measured with immunoSEQ multiplex PCR; TCRdb has only the in-frame clones, and not every one. Found here are about 190,000 clones, under 85% of them singletons; the top ten hold 9.5% to 13%. Among the donors, all were healthy bone marrow donors. Points on this clone: Antigen unknown.

The source material was PBMCs. The receptor's source is a woman aged 50 to 60 in good health and CMV-seropositive.

The CDR3, as DNA: TGTGCCAGCAGCTCCGTCGGAGGGATCTATGGCTACACCTTC. Amino acid sequence: CASSSVGGIYGYTF. The chain combines TRBV7-3 with TRBJ1-2; no firm D call. V lost 4 bases and J lost 4, with 13 bases in between. This CDR3 has 14 amino acids. Germline V lookup: CDR1 SGHTA, CDR2 FQGTGA.